This T cell receptor (beta chain) is from a study of identifying expanded T cells in peripheral blood. Whole-study results and caveats: Clone count variance between roughly 2-week samples rose with total template count.

Repertoires were generated with immunoSEQ multiplex PCR, while TCRdb's copy carries only in-frame clones and drops some. Among approximately 75,000 clones listed, approximately 87% were seen once. A word on this clone: Its antigen is not known.

Trimming took 3 bases from V and 5 from J, leaving 8 bases between them. The CDR3 extends over 11 amino acids. Germline-derived CDR1 and CDR2 are DFQATT and SNEGSKA (reference sequence). The chain carries TRBV20-1 and TRBJ2-7, with D perhaps TRBD2 (6 bases). The receptor comes from a person aged 18-70 years in good health. The sample consisted of blood. This CDR3 reads CSASWGDEQYF. The CDR3, as DNA: TGCAGTGCTAGTTGGGGGGACGAGCAGTACTTC.